A single sample is the source of the 20 T cell receptor beta chains below, sequenced in a study of CD8+CD57+ T cells in acquired aplastic anemia. Patients who underwent sequencing had shown CD8+CD57+ cell expansion by flow cytometry. For CDR3 and TCR beta VDJ profiling, genomic DNA was the template used. TCRdb reprocessed the reads via MiXCR and lists one record per CDR3 protein. The sample has around 210,000 distinct CDR3 sequences, 50% to 70% seen once. Sequenced sample: sorted CD4+, CD8+, or CD8+CD57+ T cells (not recorded which) from PBMCs. These receptors all stem from a human donor with aplastic anemia.

Only a few counts were recorded for this clonotype. This chain links TRBV7-9 with TRBJ1-4, with 8 bases lining up with TRBD1. The CDR3 runs to 15 residues. The V and J ends lost 1 base and 6 bases, in that order; junction bases with no gene match: 4. Germline V lookup: CDR1 SEHNR, CDR2 FQNEAQ (reference sequence). Here the CDR3 DNA reads TGTGCCAGCAGCTTAGTGGAACAGGGGGATGAAAAACTGTTTTTT. The encoded protein is CASSLVEQGDEKLFF. The whole variable domain, filled in from reference TRBV7-9 and TRBJ1-4, reads DTGVSQNPRHKITKRGQNVTFRCDPISEHNRLYWYRQTLGQGPEFLTYFQNEAQLEKSRLLSDRFSAERPKGSFSTLEIQRTEQGDSAMYLCASSLVEQGDEKLFFGSGTQLSVL.

Details on this clonotype: One end of the junction varies from germline; a read error may be responsible. DNA of the CDR3: TGCGCCAGCAGCAGGGCTAATGAAAAACTGTTTTTT. It translates to CASSRANEKLFF. The rearrangement joins TRBV7-9 to TRBJ1-4, with D maybe TRBD1 (5 bases). This CDR3 spans 12 amino acids. The germline V gene encodes CDR1 SEHNR and CDR2 FQNEAQ (reference sequence). The whole variable domain, remainder taken from reference TRBV7-9 and TRBJ1-4, is DTGVSQNPRHKITKRGQNVTFRCDPISEHNRLYWYRQTLGQGPEFLTYFQNEAQLEKSRLLSDRFSAERPKGSFSTLEIQRTEQGDSAMYLCASSRANEKLFFGSGTQLSVL.

This clonotype was seen ten or more times. The chain couples TRBV9 to TRBJ2-1, with 8 bases that match TRBD2. J was trimmed by 7 bases and V by 0 bases; bases with no gene match: 6. This CDR3 comprises 15 residues. Germline V lookup: CDR1 SGDLS, CDR2 YYNGEE. The CDR3 is CASSVGGGGRNEQFF. The CDR3 DNA reads as TGTGCCAGCAGCGTAGGAGGCGGGGGGAGAAATGAGCAGTTCTTC.

The V call is TRBV10-3, the J call TRBJ1-2; TRBD1 aligns across 9 bases. From germline, CDR1 is ENHRY and CDR2 SYGVKD. The CDR3 is 18 amino acids. V shed 5 bases and J 3 bases; nucleotides not matched to a gene: 16. The CDR3 region is CAISPTPIIQGADYGYTF. In DNA, the CDR3 is TGTGCCATCAGTCCCACCCCAATAATACAGGGGGCAGACTATGGCTACACCTTC.

The chain is built from TRBV24-1 and TRBJ2-1; either TRBD1 or TRBD2 may supply D (5 bases each). V gave up 4 bases and J gave up 0 bases, with 12 bases separating them. This CDR3 comprises 16 residues. Germline CDR1 KGHDR, CDR2 SFDVKD. The CDR3 here is CATSDRDAGSYNEQFF. In DNA form, the CDR3 reads TGTGCCACCAGTGACAGGGACGCCGGCTCCTACAATGAGCAGTTCTTC.

The V call is TRBV14, the J call TRBJ1-1; D remains ambiguous. This CDR3 has 11 residues. Trimming stripped 1 base from V and 7 bases from J, with 4 bases between. Germline values: CDR1 SGHDN, CDR2 FVKESK. Written as DNA, the CDR3 is TGTGCCAGCAGCCAAGGACGTGAAGCTTTCTTT. Translating it yields CASSQGREAFF.

CDR3 sequence reads: CAISEWEAFF. CDR3 nucleotide sequence: TGTGCCATCAGTGAATGGGAAGCTTTCTTT. The chain employs TRBV10-3 and TRBJ1-1; D not resolved. V shed 3 bases and J shed 8 bases, with 4 bases lying between them. This CDR3 is built from 10 residues. The germline gives CDR1 ENHRY, CDR2 SYGVKD.

J is TRBJ2-3 and V is TRBV20-1; 7 nucleotides align to TRBD1. This CDR3 is built from 15 residues. Germline assignment: CDR1 DFQATT and CDR2 SNEGSKA (reference sequence). The CDR3 spells CSAPLGQTNTDTQYF. The CDR3 DNA is TGCAGCGCACCCTTGGGACAGACGAACACAGATACGCAGTATTTT.

V is TRBV27 and J is TRBJ2-7; 8 bases are a match to TRBD2. The V gene end was trimmed by 7 bases and the J gene end by 2 bases; junction bases not matched to a gene: 13. There are 16 residues in the CDR3. Germline V gene lookup returns CDR1 MNHEY and CDR2 SMNVEV (reference sequence). In DNA, the CDR3 is TGTGCCAGCACCAACCCGAGCGGGGGCCCTACCTACGAGCAGTACTTC. Amino acids: CASTNPSGGPTYEQYF.

The chain combines TRBV25-1 with TRBJ2-7, with D uncertain. Trimming removed 4 bases at V and 0 bases at J, with 16 bases between. The CDR3 covers 16 residues. The germline V gene has CDR1 MGHDK and CDR2 SYGVNS. CDR3 DNA sequence: TGTGCCAGCAGTGCAATCGCAGGCTTGGGCTCCTACGAGCAGTACTTC. Its protein product is CASSAIAGLGSYEQYF.

This clonotype was observed a handful of times. The chain joins TRBV19 to TRBJ1-2; 9 bases are a match to TRBD1. The V segment lost 6 bases and the J segment 7 bases; nucleotides outside the gene matches: 0. The CDR3 has 11 residues. CDR1 and CDR2 from the germline V gene are LNHDA and SQIVND (reference sequence). The CDR3 bases are TGTGCCAGTAGGGACAGGGGTGGCTACACCTTC. It codes for CASRDRGGYTF.

The chain combines TRBV2 with TRBJ2-3; TRBD2 matches at 13 bases. The germline V gene has CDR1 SNHLY and CDR2 FYNNEI. The CDR3 loop spans 18 amino acids. V shed 7 bases and J 0 bases; nucleotides not matched to a gene: 10. The CDR3 bases are TGTGCCAGCACCCTGACTAGCGGGGGGCGATATAGCACAGATACGCAGTATTTT. This encodes CASTLTSGGRYSTDTQYF. The full variable domain, with the rest looked up from reference TRBV2 and TRBJ2-3, is EPEVTQTPSHQVTQMGQEVILRCVPISNHLYFYWYRQILGQKVEFLVSFYNNEISEKSEIFDDQFSVERPDGSNFTLKIRSTKLEDSAMYFCASTLTSGGRYSTDTQYFGPGTRLTVL.

CDR3 loop: CASSNRDRDVTDTQYF. In DNA, the CDR3 is TGCGCCAGCAGCAACCGGGACAGGGACGTCACAGATACGCAGTATTTT. The chain joins TRBV5-1 to TRBJ2-3; 9 bases line up with TRBD1. The junction had 8 bases not matched to a gene; V was cut back by 4 bases and J by 2 bases. Germline V gives CDR1 SGHRS, CDR2 YFSETQ. The CDR3 is 16 amino acids. Combining the CDR3 with reference TRBV5-1 and TRBJ2-3 gives the whole variable domain KAGVTQTPRYLIKTRGQQVTLSCSPISGHRSVSWYQQTPGQGLQFLFEYFSETQRNKGNFPGRFSGRQFSNSRSEMNVSTLELGDSALYLCASSNRDRDVTDTQYFGPGTRLTVL.

This chain connects TRBV7-8 to TRBJ1-2, with 7 bases that match TRBD1. Germline trimming cut 5 bases from V and 0 bases from J; bases unmatched to any gene: 6. CDR1 and CDR2 (germline): SGHVS, FQNEAQ. The CDR3 has 15 residues. The chain's CDR3 is CASSPGTAANYGYTF. As DNA, the CDR3 is TGTGCCAGCAGCCCAGGGACAGCTGCTAACTATGGCTACACCTTC.

This clonotype was counted only a few times. The rearrangement uses TRBV7-6 and TRBJ1-2; the D is unclear. Trimming removed 0 bases at V and 2 bases at J, with 4 bases between. Germline assignment: CDR1 SGHVS and CDR2 FNYEAQ. This CDR3 is built from 13 residues. CDR3 bases: TGTGCCAGCAGCTTAGCAGAGAACTATGGCTACACCTTC. This gives the protein CASSLAENYGYTF.

This clonotype is medium-sized (0.01 to 0.1%) by share. The chain uses TRBV20-1 and TRBJ2-5; possible D gene TRBD1, 6 bases. The CDR3 is 12 residues long. From germline, CDR1 is DFQATT and CDR2 SNEGSKA (reference sequence). Trimming stripped 5 bases from V and 5 bases from J, with 12 bases between. CDR3 sequence (DNA): TGCAGTGCTGCGGACCAGGGGGAGACCCAGTACTTC. It yields the protein CSAADQGETQYF.

In this sample, this clonotype turned up a few times. The genes are TRBV10-3 and TRBJ1-2; unclear D gene. Trimming shortened V by 5 bases and J by 7 bases, and 8 bases separated the two germline ends. This CDR3 spans 11 amino acids. Germline V CDR1 and CDR2: ENHRY, SYGVKD. The CDR3, as DNA: TGTGCCATCAGTAGCCCTATTGGCTACACCTTC. Residues: CAISSPIGYTF.

The chain links TRBV19 to TRBJ1-5; tentatively, D is TRBD1 (5 bases). V was shortened by 10 bases and J by 0 bases, with 13 bases between the two germline ends. The CDR3 is 14 amino acids. CDR1 LNHDA and CDR2 SQIVND come from the germline V gene (reference sequence). The CDR3 reads CATRQSYSNQPQHF. CDR3 DNA: TGTGCCACCCGACAGAGTTATAGCAATCAGCCCCAGCATTTT.

J is TRBJ2-1 and V is TRBV6-1, with 10 bases lining up with TRBD1. The CDR3 consists of 16 residues. V shed 1 base and J 7 bases; nucleotides not matched to a gene: 7. Germline CDR1 is MNHNS and CDR2 is SASEGT. CDR3 DNA: TGTGCCAGCAGTGAAGGTGTGGGACAGGGGTTGAATGAGCAGTTCTTC. Translation: CASSEGVGQGLNEQFF.

The V call is TRBV7-9, the J call TRBJ1-4, with TRBD1 identical over 9 bases. Germline CDR1 SEHNR, CDR2 FQNEAQ (reference sequence). V gave up 3 bases and J gave up 8 bases; unmatched junction bases: 10. CDR3 length: 16 residues. The CDR3 nucleotides are TGTGCCAGCAGCTTGAGGGACAGGGTATTGACGGAAAAACTGTTTTTT. Protein sequence: CASSLRDRVLTEKLFF. The whole variable domain, remainder taken from reference TRBV7-9 and TRBJ1-4, is DTGVSQNPRHKITKRGQNVTFRCDPISEHNRLYWYRQTLGQGPEFLTYFQNEAQLEKSRLLSDRFSAERPKGSFSTLEIQRTEQGDSAMYLCASSLRDRVLTEKLFFGSGTQLSVL.